Below, 18 T cell receptor beta chains from the same sample are listed, as sequenced in a study of cytotoxic CD8 clonotypes in ibrutinib-treated CLL (dated by TCRdb to the early 2020s). Library preparation employed the immunoSEQ multiplex PCR assay. The clones in this table, taken by TCRdb from immuneACCESS, are in-frame only. Not every clone is retained; where verified, under half of the shortfall comes from an unresolved V gene, and the cause of the rest is unknown. For this sample the table gives over 30,000 clones, of which about 70% were detected only once. Together, the top ten hold about 6.8% of the sample. This sample's time point label indicates: progressive disease on ibrutinib. The starting material was PBMCs, obtained at disease progression, from a patient treated with ibrutinib. The receptor set was obtained from a human donor with chronic lymphocytic leukemia.

The rearrangement joins TRBV27 to TRBJ2-1, with TRBD1 as a possible D gene (6 bases). The CDR3 is 14 residues long. Looked up from germline, CDR1 is MNHEY and CDR2 is SMNVEV (reference sequence). Trimming removed 6 bases from V and 0 bases from J, with 9 bases in between. CDR3 in amino acids: CASRTGSSYNEQFF. The DNA of the CDR3 is TGTGCCAGCAGAACAGGGAGCTCCTACAATGAGCAGTTCTTC.

This clone was detected only once. The CDR3 spells CASSPSGGWGGYTF. The CDR3, as DNA: TGTGCCAGCAGCCCGTCCGGGGGGTGGGGCGGCTACACCTTC. The V gene is TRBV9, the J gene TRBJ1-2; maybe TRBD1 (5 bases). The CDR3 sequence is 14 residues long. CDR1 and CDR2 (germline): SGDLS, YYNGEE. The ends were cut back, 4 bases at V and 8 bases at J, with 18 bases in the middle.

Written as DNA, the CDR3 is TGTGCCAGCAGCCCTAGCGGGAGTAGGAATGAGCAGTTCTTC. It is translated as CASSPSGSRNEQFF. This sequence joins TRBV7-6 and TRBJ2-1; 10 nucleotides match TRBD2. The germline V gene encodes CDR1 SGHVS and CDR2 FNYEAQ. The CDR3 length is 14 residues. V shed 5 bases and J 7 bases; nucleotides not matched to a gene: 5.

The rearrangement joins TRBV7-3 to TRBJ2-1; the D gene is possibly TRBD1 (6 bases). Germline values: CDR1 SGHTA, CDR2 FQGTGA. The CDR3 has 17 amino acids. The V and J ends lost 3 bases and 0 bases respectively, with 15 bases between them. The CDR3 here is CASSFPGQPSSYNEQFF. The CDR3 region has the DNA TGTGCCAGCAGCTTTCCCGGACAGCCGAGCTCCTACAATGAGCAGTTCTTC.

The rearrangement uses TRBV18 and TRBJ1-1; TRBD1 matches at 7 bases. The germline V gene has CDR1 KGHSH and CDR2 LQKENI. V trimming: 6 bases; J trimming: 0 bases; junction bases outside the gene matches: 7. This CDR3 has 15 residues. CDR3 in amino acids: CASSPTGKMNTEAFF. CDR3 nucleotide sequence: TGTGCCAGCTCCCCGACAGGGAAAATGAACACTGAAGCTTTCTTT.

This clone has more than one count but fewer than ten. This chain uses TRBV5-6 with TRBJ2-7; a possible D gene is TRBD1 (6 bases). This CDR3 region has 15 residues. The germline CDR1 and CDR2 sequences are SGHDT and YYEEEE. Trimming took 4 bases from V and 4 from J, leaving 18 bases between them. DNA for the CDR3: TGTGCCAGCAGCCCGGATGGGGGCGTAGAGTACGAGCAGTACTTC. It is translated as CASSPDGGVEYEQYF.

The CDR3 nucleotides are TGTGCCAGCAGATCCGACAGGAACACTGAAGCTTTCTTT. This gives the protein CASRSDRNTEAFF. The V call is TRBV2, the J call TRBJ1-1, with D tentatively TRBD1 (5 bases). Germline CDR1 reads SNHLY; CDR2 reads FYNNEI. V lost 6 bases, J lost 1 base, and 9 bases lay in between. CDR3 length: 13 residues.

The DNA for the CDR3 is TGTGCCAGCAGCGGTCTTGGGACTAGCGGGAGTAGGAAGACCCAGTACTTC. Translated: CASSGLGTSGSRKTQYF. This chain connects TRBV9 to TRBJ2-5, with TRBD2 matching 14 bases. The CDR3 is 17 residues long. Germline CDR1 SGDLS, CDR2 YYNGEE. The junction had 10 bases not matched to a gene; V was cut back by 3 bases and J by 6 bases.

V usage is TRBV29-1 and J usage is TRBJ2-2; 7 nucleotides agree with TRBD2. There are 14 residues in the CDR3. With 3 bases clipped from V and 5 bases from J, the junction kept 6 bases outside the gene matches. CDR1 SQVTM and CDR2 ANQGSEA come from the germline V gene. The CDR3 DNA reads as TGCAGCGTTGATTTTGGACTAGATACCGGGGAGCTGTTTTTT. Protein: CSVDFGLDTGELFF.

The CDR3 sequence: CASSLNPSGTDTQYF. For the CDR3, the DNA is TGTGCCAGCAGCTTAAACCCTAGCGGCACAGATACGCAGTATTTT. The rearrangement joins TRBV7-3 to TRBJ2-3; tentative D call: TRBD2 (6 bases). Germline CDR1 and CDR2: SGHTA and FQGTGA. The CDR3 covers 15 residues. V was shortened by 1 base and J by 1 base, with 9 bases between the two germline ends.

The chain couples TRBV19 to TRBJ2-1, with D uncertain. The CDR3 has 12 amino acids. Trimming removed 4 bases from V and 7 bases from J, with 8 bases in between. The germline V gene encodes CDR1 LNHDA and CDR2 SQIVND (reference sequence). The CDR3 spells CASSTRLNEQFF. CDR3 sequence (DNA): TGTGCCAGTAGTACCCGCCTTAATGAGCAGTTCTTC. Full variable domain (remainder filled in from reference TRBV19 and TRBJ2-1): DGGITQSPKYLFRKEGQNVTLSCEQNLNHDAMYWYRQDPGQGLRLIYYSQIVNDFQKGDIAEGYSVSREKKESFPLTVTSAQKNPTAFYLCASSTRLNEQFFGPGTRLTVL.

This clone was counted only a few times. The rearrangement uses TRBV7-9 and TRBJ1-6; possibly TRBD1 for D (5 bases). V lost 6 bases and J lost 8, with 14 bases in between. The CDR3 covers 14 residues. CDR1 and CDR2 from the germline V gene are SEHNR and FQNEAQ (reference sequence). The CDR3 DNA reads TGTGCCAGCAGGCTTATAGGGGAAGATTCACCCCTCCACTTT. This sequence encodes CASRLIGEDSPLHF.

In its sample, this clone was seen a few times. The chain carries TRBV5-1 and TRBJ2-7, with 13 bases fitting TRBD2. With 4 bases clipped from V and 4 bases from J, the junction kept 5 bases outside the gene matches. Germline V gene lookup returns CDR1 SGHRS and CDR2 YFSETQ. The CDR3 consists of 15 residues. The CDR3 DNA sequence: TGCGCCAGCAGCCTAGGACTAGCGGGAGCTTACGAGCAGTACTTC. The encoded protein is CASSLGLAGAYEQYF.

This chain links TRBV9 with TRBJ2-1; TRBD2 agrees at 8 bases. The V segment lost 0 bases and the J segment 7 bases; nucleotides outside the gene matches: 9. The CDR3 has 16 residues. Looked up from germline, CDR1 is SGDLS and CDR2 is YYNGEE. CDR3 coding DNA: TGTGCCAGCAGCGTAGTTGCGGGACTAGGTTCTAATGAGCAGTTCTTC. Its translation is CASSVVAGLGSNEQFF.

The J gene is TRBJ2-1, the V gene TRBV27; 7 bases agree with TRBD2. The CDR3 is 15 amino acids. Per the germline V gene, CDR1 is MNHEY and CDR2 is SMNVEV (reference sequence). The trim removed 3 bases at V and 4 bases at J, leaving 6 bases unmatched. The CDR3 region is CASSFPLAEYNEQFF. In nucleotides, the CDR3 is TGTGCCAGCAGTTTTCCCCTAGCGGAATACAATGAGCAGTTCTTC.

The rearrangement links TRBV2 to TRBJ2-7, with 8 bases fitting TRBD2. The CDR3 is 15 amino acids. CDR1 and CDR2 (germline): SNHLY, FYNNEI. The junction had 12 bases not matched to a gene; V was cut back by 6 bases and J by 5 bases. CDR3 region: CASRNPSGRLDEQYF. CDR3 in DNA: TGTGCCAGCAGGAATCCGAGCGGGAGACTCGACGAGCAGTACTTC.

The chain combines TRBV10-3 with TRBJ2-1, with 7 bases fitting TRBD2. V lost 4 bases to trimming and J lost 4 bases; unmatched junction nucleotides: 7. Germline-derived CDR1 and CDR2 are ENHRY and SYGVKD. The CDR3 has 15 residues. The CDR3 sequence is CAISASGGPYNEQFF. The CDR3 bases are TGTGCCATCAGTGCTAGCGGAGGCCCTTACAATGAGCAGTTCTTC.

This chain joins TRBV5-1 and TRBJ2-5, with 9 positions matching TRBD1. The CDR3 spans 14 residues. The germline V gene encodes CDR1 SGHRS and CDR2 YFSETQ. V lost 7 bases and J lost 2; bases outside the gene matches: 6. CDR3 bases: TGCGCCAGCGTCCCCGGGACAGGGCAAGAGACCCAGTACTTC. Its protein product is CASVPGTGQETQYF.